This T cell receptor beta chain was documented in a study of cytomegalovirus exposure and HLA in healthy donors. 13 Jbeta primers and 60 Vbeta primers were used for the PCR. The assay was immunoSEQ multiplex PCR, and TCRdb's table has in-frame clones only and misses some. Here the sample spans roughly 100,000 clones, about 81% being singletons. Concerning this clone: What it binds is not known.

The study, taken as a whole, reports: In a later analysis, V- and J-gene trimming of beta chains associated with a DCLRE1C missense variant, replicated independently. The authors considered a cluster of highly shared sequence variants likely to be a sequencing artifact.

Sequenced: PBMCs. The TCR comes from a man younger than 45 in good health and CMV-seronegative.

DNA for the CDR3: TGTGCCAGCAGCCTGGACAGGTCGGGCAATCAGCCCCAGCATTTT. Its translation: CASSLDRSGNQPQHF. The chain carries TRBV11-2 and TRBJ1-5, with TRBD1 identical over 7 bases. Germline V gene data show CDR1 as SGHAT and CDR2 as FQNNGV. J was trimmed by 2 bases and V by 5 bases; bases with no gene match: 6. CDR3 length equals 15 residues.